This T cell receptor (beta chain) is from a study of control samples from healthy donors and cancer patients. V was trimmed by 2 bases and J by 4 bases, leaving 14 bases between them. CDR1 is MGHRA, CDR2 YSYEKL, per germline. This CDR3 has 15 amino acids. TCRdb's copy holds only in-frame clones and misses some; the assay was immunoSEQ multiplex PCR. The sample lists 35,000 to 45,000 clones, around 78% occurring once. Sequencing input: blood. This receptor was obtained from a man in his sixties in good health. The rearrangement links TRBV4-1 to TRBJ1-2, with D perhaps matching TRBD1 (6 bases). CDR3 in amino acids: CASSQIRGLSYGYTF. The DNA for the CDR3 is TGCGCCAGCAGCCAAATCAGGGGATTAAGCTATGGCTACACCTTC.